A selection of T cell receptor beta chains follows, all from one sample in a study of graft-versus-host responses after intestinal transplantation. Only in-frame clones appear in the TCRdb table, and some are missing; sequencing was by immunoSEQ multiplex PCR. The sample has about 70,000 clones, 90% to 95% seen once; the top ten hold around 0.57%. Their cognate antigens are unknown. This specimen consisted of unstimulated CD8+ T cells sorted from spleen or lymph node cells, obtained before intestinal transplant. These receptors all come from a human donor who received an intestinal transplant. Each CDR3 is given with its conserved first and last residue. The order of the fields is clone size, V gene, J gene, D gene, CDR3 DNA, CDR3 protein. D genes are given only for firm matches. Not every row has a clone size; where given, it reads once, few, many or a size class.

once	TRBV5-4	TRBJ1-1	-	TGTGCCAGCAGCCCCTATACAGGGAACACTGAAGCTTTCTTT	CASSPYTGNTEAFF
-	TRBV10-2	TRBJ2-7	TRBD1	TGCGCCAGCAGTGAGGGGTGGTCTGGGACAGCGACCTACGAGCAGTACTTC	CASSEGWSGTATYEQYF
-	TRBV7-9	TRBJ2-2	-	TGTGCCAGCAGCTTTGGGACCGGGGAGCTGTTTTTT	CASSFGTGELFF
-	TRBV7-6	TRBJ2-5	-	TGTGCCAGCAGCCACTCCTCCGGGGGACCCTTGGAGACCCAGTACTTC	CASSHSSGGPLETQYF
-	TRBV19	TRBJ2-3	TRBD2	TGTGCCAGTAGTATCCTAGCGGGAGGGCCCCCAGATACGCAGTATTTT	CASSILAGGPPDTQYF
-	TRBV5-4	TRBJ2-1	-	TGTGCCAGCAGCTTGGCGGCGGGATGGGGTGGTGGAACCTCCTACAATGAGCAGTTCTTC	CASSLAAGWGGGTSYNEQFF
-	TRBV9	TRBJ1-2	-	TGTGCCAGCAGTGAATCTTTTGGGGATTCGACAGCTCATTATGGCTACACCTTC	CASSESFGDSTAHYGYTF
-	TRBV9	TRBJ1-4	TRBD1	TGTGCCAGCAGCGCCACAGGGGGCGGCCTGTTTTTT	CASSATGGGLFF
-	TRBV21-1	TRBJ1-2	-	TGTGCCAGCAGCAAAGGGGACTATGGCTACACCTTC	CASSKGDYGYTF
-	TRBV19	TRBJ1-4	-	TGTGCCAGTAGTACAACTCGGACCGAGTTTAATGAAAAACTGTTTTTT	CASSTTRTEFNEKLFF
-	TRBV7-9	TRBJ2-7	-	TGTGCCAGCAGCTTAGCGGTGGGAGATCCGTACGAGCAGTACTTC	CASSLAVGDPYEQYF
-	TRBV6-5	TRBJ1-2	-	TGTGCCAGCAGTGTCGGGGAGGGGCTCTATGGCTACACCTTC	CASSVGEGLYGYTF
once	TRBV30	TRBJ2-5	-	TGTGCCTGGAGTGTGGGTACCACGGGCGGGACCCAGTACTTC	CAWSVGTTGGTQYF
-	TRBV11-2	TRBJ2-5	TRBD1	TGTGCCAGCAGTTCAGACCGGGACAGGGACCTCCAAGAGACCCAGTACTTC	CASSSDRDRDLQETQYF
-	TRBV27	TRBJ2-3	-	TGTGCCAGCAGTTTCTTAGGGACAGATACGCAGTATTTT	CASSFLGTDTQYF
once	TRBV5-7	TRBJ2-5	TRBD2	TGTGCCAGCAGCTACGGGACTAGCGGGAGTAGTAAGACCCAGTACTTC	CASSYGTSGSSKTQYF
-	TRBV19	TRBJ1-2	-	TGTGCCAGTAGAGGGTGGTTAAGTTGGGACTTTAACTATGGCTACACCTTC	CASRGWLSWDFNYGYTF
once	TRBV11-2	TRBJ2-1	TRBD1	TGTGCCAGCAGCTTTGGACAGGGTTACAATGAGCAGTTCTTC	CASSFGQGYNEQFF
-	TRBV5-1	TRBJ2-2	-	TGCGCCAGCATAGGGGGGAACTTCAACACCGGGGAGCTGTTTTTT	CASIGGNFNTGELFF
-	TRBV6-5	TRBJ2-2	-	TGTGCCAGCAGTGTGGGGCCGGACACCGGGGAGCTGTTTTTT	CASSVGPDTGELFF
-	TRBV10-3	TRBJ2-7	-	TGTGCCATCAGTGAGACCAATCCCAACGAGCAGTACTTC	CAISETNPNEQYF
-	TRBV28	TRBJ2-7	-	TGTGCCAGCTCCGTCGAAGGACAGAACACCTACGAGCAGTACTTC	CASSVEGQNTYEQYF
-	TRBV9	TRBJ2-2	TRBD2	TGTGCCAGCAGCGTAGGACTAGCGGGAGAGCCCGGGGAGCTGTTTTTT	CASSVGLAGEPGELFF
-	TRBV27	TRBJ1-5	-	TGTGCCAGCAGTTTCGGGGCAGGGAATCAGCCCCAGCATTTT	CASSFGAGNQPQHF
-	TRBV9	TRBJ2-3	-	TGTGCCAGCAGCGTAGGAGGGAGAGGGACAGATACGCAGTATTTT	CASSVGGRGTDTQYF
-	TRBV27	TRBJ1-2	-	TGTGCCAGCAGTTTAGGGCAGGAAGCCATATATGGCTACACCTTC	CASSLGQEAIYGYTF
-	TRBV6-6	TRBJ1-2	-	TGTGCCAGCAGCCCAGTTACTGTACAGGGAGGCTACACCTTC	CASSPVTVQGGYTF
-	TRBV30	TRBJ2-1	TRBD1	TGTGCCTGGAGTTCGGACAGGACAAAAGAGCAGTTCTTC	CAWSSDRTKEQFF